These 32 T cell receptor beta chains were all obtained from the same sample, sequenced in a study of blood T cell repertoires in COVID-19. Assay used: immunoSEQ multiplex PCR; TCRdb lists only in-frame clones, some missing. The sample lists about 190,000 clones, around 80% occurring once. Sequenced sample: peripheral blood. These receptors were collected from a man aged 25 to 40 with active or convalescent COVID-19.

As to this clone: This same CDR3 is encoded by further DNA sequences in the sample. This rearrangement joins TRBV14 to TRBJ2-7, with TRBD1 matching 12 bases. J gave up 5 bases and V 9 bases, and 26 bases lay outside the gene matches. This CDR3 is built from 20 residues. The V gene's germline CDR1 is SGHDN and CDR2 FVKESK. DNA for the CDR3: TGTGCCAGTAGCAGAATGTGGGGGGACAGGGGGCACCCACTAAGGCACGAGCAGTACTTC. Translating it yields CASSRMWGDRGHPLRHEQYF.

The chain uses TRBV2 and TRBJ2-2, with unresolved D. CDR1 SNHLY and CDR2 FYNNEI come from the germline V gene. The CDR3 contains 12 residues. V lost 10 bases and J 6 bases, leaving 12 bases between the germline ends. CDR3 DNA: TGTGCCACCAACTCACTTCCCGGGGAGCTGTTTTTT. Its protein product is CATNSLPGELFF.

V and J are TRBV4-2 and TRBJ2-5, with TRBD2 matching 7 bases. The CDR3 loop spans 16 amino acids. Germline lookup yields CDR1 LGHNA and CDR2 YNFKEQ. J was trimmed by 5 bases and V by 1 base; bases with no gene match: 10. The CDR3 nucleotides are TGTGCCAGCAGCCAAGGAAGTCCGGGGCGGGGGGAGACCCAGTACTTC. Its translation is CASSQGSPGRGETQYF.

The chain carries TRBV2 and TRBJ1-2, with 9 bases lining up with TRBD1. CDR3 length: 12 amino acids. In germline, CDR1 is SNHLY, CDR2 FYNNEI. Losses at the gene ends were 4 bases for V and 9 bases for J; bases not matched to a gene: 3. CDR3 sequence (DNA): TGTGCCAGCAGTGTACAGGGGGCAAGCTACACCTTC. This translates into CASSVQGASYTF.

This chain joins TRBV7-6 and TRBJ2-7; D gene ambiguous. Germline CDR1 is SGHVS and CDR2 is FNYEAQ. The CDR3 covers 14 residues. Trimming took off 2 bases at V and 7 bases at J, with 15 bases between the two ends. The CDR3 region has the DNA TGTGCCAGCAGCTTACGGTCTGGGCCCCAGGAGCAGTACTTC. Protein product: CASSLRSGPQEQYF. The variable domain in full, with the rest retrieved from reference TRBV7-6 and TRBJ2-7, is GAGVSQSPRYKVTKRGQDVALRCDPISGHVSLYWYRQALGQGPEFLTYFNYEAQQDKSGLPNDRFSAERPEGSISTLTIQRTEQRDSAMYRCASSLRSGPQEQYFGPGTRLTVT.

The chain couples TRBV30 to TRBJ1-5; 7 nucleotides align to TRBD1. The CDR3 runs to 14 residues. Germline V CDR1 and CDR2: GTSNPN, SVGIG (reference sequence). J gave up 5 bases and V 2 bases, and 6 bases lay outside the gene matches. DNA for the CDR3: TGTGCCTGGAGTCGCAGACAGGGATATCAGCCCCAGCATTTT. Its translation: CAWSRRQGYQPQHF.

V gene TRBV4-2 combines with J gene TRBJ2-3; TRBD2 aligns across 7 bases. Germline V lookup: CDR1 LGHNA, CDR2 YNFKEQ. V dropped 0 bases and J dropped 2; count of bases not matched to a gene: 8. This CDR3 spans 17 amino acids. The CDR3 region has the DNA TGTGCCAGCAGCCAAGATTCCCCAGCGGGGTTCACAGATACGCAGTATTTT. It encodes CASSQDSPAGFTDTQYF.

The chain couples TRBV7-3 to TRBJ1-4; 7 bases fit TRBD1. In germline, CDR1 is SGHTA, CDR2 FQGTGA. With 8 bases clipped from V and 4 bases from J, the junction kept 4 bases outside the gene matches. The CDR3 is made up of 13 amino acids. The CDR3, as DNA: TGTGCCAGCCCAGGGGGAAATAATGAAAAACTGTTTTTT. Encoded protein: CASPGGNNEKLFF.

This chain joins TRBV4-1 and TRBJ1-5; TRBD1 aligns across 7 bases. Per germline, CDR1 MGHRA and CDR2 YSYEKL. Unmatched junction bases numbered 4, after V lost 2 bases and J lost 3 bases. The CDR3 sequence is 15 residues long. Here the CDR3 DNA reads TGCGCCAGCAGCCAAACTACAGGGGTCAATCAGCCCCAGCATTTT. As protein: CASSQTTGVNQPQHF.

The chain combines TRBV6-4 with TRBJ1-1; 7 bases fit TRBD1. Germline CDR1 and CDR2: MRHNA and SNTAGT. This CDR3 is 14 amino acids long. The J segment lost 4 bases and the V segment lost 0 bases, leaving 2 bases of the junction unmatched. In DNA, the CDR3 is TGTGCCAGCAGTGACTCGGCAGGGGGCACTGAAGCTTTCTTT. Its translation is CASSDSAGGTEAFF.

The CDR3 DNA is TGTGCCACGGGGGGTGTGGGGAATTTCTACGAGCAGTACTTC. Translation gives CATGGVGNFYEQYF. The rearrangement joins TRBV10-3 to TRBJ2-7; TRBD2 matches at 7 bases. The trim removed 10 bases at V and 3 bases at J, leaving 12 bases unmatched. CDR1 ENHRY and CDR2 SYGVKD come from the germline V gene. This CDR3 has 14 amino acids.

The chain links TRBV18 to TRBJ2-7; no clear D gene. Trimming took off 6 bases at V and 5 bases at J, with 17 bases between the two ends. The germline V gene encodes CDR1 KGHSH and CDR2 LQKENI. This CDR3 comprises 14 residues. The DNA for the CDR3 is TGTGCCAGCTCGACAACAGCCACTTCCCACGAGCAGTACGTC. This encodes CASSTTATSHEQYV.

There are a few counts of this clone. The genes are TRBV19 and TRBJ1-4; D possibly corresponds to TRBD1 (6 bases). The ends were cut back, 5 bases at V and 0 bases at J, with 22 bases in the middle. The CDR3 totals 19 residues. CDR1 is LNHDA, CDR2 SQIVND, per germline (reference sequence). The DNA of the CDR3 is TGTGCCAGTAGTGTTTTACAGGGTTGGGGGCCTGCAACTAATGAAAAACTGTTTTTT. Protein sequence: CASSVLQGWGPATNEKLFF. The full variable domain, completed using reference TRBV19 and TRBJ1-4, is DGGITQSPKYLFRKEGQNVTLSCEQNLNHDAMYWYRQDPGQGLRLIYYSQIVNDFQKGDIAEGYSVSREKKESFPLTVTSAQKNPTAFYLCASSVLQGWGPATNEKLFFGSGTQLSVL.

The V gene is TRBV7-2, the J gene TRBJ2-7, with 10 nucleotides matching TRBD1. CDR3 length: 16 residues. After removal of 4 bases from V and 0 bases from J, the junction contained 6 bases not matched to a gene. Germline CDR1 SGHTA, CDR2 FQGNSA. The CDR3 coding sequence is TGTGCCAGCAGCTCCCCCTGGGACAGGGGCTCCTACGAGCAGTACTTC. It is translated as CASSSPWDRGSYEQYF.

In its sample, this clone ranks as large (0.1 to 1%). Other DNA sequences of this sample code for an identical CDR3. The V and J genes are TRBV10-1 and TRBJ1-1, with TRBD1 identical over 7 bases. The CDR3 is made up of 14 amino acids. The germline CDR1 and CDR2 sequences are WNHNN and SYGVQD (reference sequence). Trimming at V came to 2 bases and at J to 1 base, leaving 1 base not matched to a gene. The CDR3 reads CASSETGENTEAFF. The CDR3 DNA follows: TGCGCCAGCAGTGAGACAGGGGAGAACACTGAAGCTTTCTTT.

This clone has only a few counts. This chain joins TRBV7-2 and TRBJ1-5; D gene unclear. V lost 1 base and J 0 bases, leaving 10 bases between the germline ends. Per germline, CDR1 SGHTA and CDR2 FQGNSA. This CDR3 region has 16 residues. The CDR3 protein is CASSLGSQLSNQPQHF. Here the CDR3 DNA reads TGTGCCAGCAGCTTAGGTAGCCAGCTTAGCAATCAGCCCCAGCATTTT.

This chain connects TRBV5-1 to TRBJ1-5; D may be TRBD1 (5 bases). The length of the CDR3 is 15 residues. Per the germline V gene, CDR1 is SGHRS and CDR2 is YFSETQ. Trimming cost V 4 bases and J 4 bases, with 15 bases left between them. CDR3 amino acids: CASSQDGGGNQPQHF. The CDR3 bases are TGCGCCAGCAGCCAGGATGGGGGGGGGAATCAGCCCCAGCATTTT. The complete variable domain, with remaining parts taken from reference TRBV5-1 and TRBJ1-5, reads KAGVTQTPRYLIKTRGQQVTLSCSPISGHRSVSWYQQTPGQGLQFLFEYFSETQRNKGNFPGRFSGRQFSNSRSEMNVSTLELGDSALYLCASSQDGGGNQPQHFGDGTRLSIL.

The rearrangement links TRBV27 to TRBJ1-5; D might be TRBD1 (5 bases). The CDR3 is 14 amino acids. Germline assignment: CDR1 MNHEY and CDR2 SMNVEV (reference sequence). The V gene lost 6 bases and the J gene lost 2 bases, with 11 bases spanning the gap. The CDR3 nucleotides read TGTGCCAGCAGCCCCGGGGGGGGCAATCAGCCCCAGCATTTT. It is translated as CASSPGGGNQPQHF.

This CDR3 reads CASSLVPSGGARETQYF. CDR3 nucleotide sequence: TGTGCCAGCAGTTTAGTCCCTAGCGGGGGGGCCCGCGAGACCCAGTACTTC. The rearrangement links TRBV27 to TRBJ2-5, with 12 positions matching TRBD2. CDR1 and CDR2 (germline): MNHEY, SMNVEV (reference sequence). The CDR3 runs to 17 residues. J was trimmed by 5 bases and V by 2 bases; bases with no gene match: 9.

The gene calls are TRBV24-1 and TRBJ1-5; D ambiguous. Germline CDR1 and CDR2: KGHDR and SFDVKD. There are 13 residues in the CDR3. V lost 1 base and J lost 5, with 5 bases in between. The CDR3, as DNA: TGTGCCACCAGTGATTTTCGGGATCAGCCCCAGCATTTT. The encoded protein is CATSDFRDQPQHF.

V usage is TRBV4-1 and J usage is TRBJ1-1, with D uncertain. Germline lookup yields CDR1 MGHRA and CDR2 YSYEKL. The CDR3 has 15 amino acids. With 0 bases removed from V and 4 bases from J, the gap between germline ends came to 12 bases. CDR3 coding DNA: TGCGCCAGCAGCCAAGACGCGGGGAAGAGCACTGAAGCTTTCTTT. It translates to CASSQDAGKSTEAFF.

The gene calls are TRBV10-3 and TRBJ1-5; 7 bases fit TRBD1. V trimming: 3 bases; J trimming: 5 bases; junction bases outside the gene matches: 7. Germline V gene sequence: CDR1 ENHRY, CDR2 SYGVKD. This CDR3 contains 15 residues. The CDR3: CAISDPDRADQPQHF. In DNA, the CDR3 is TGTGCCATCAGTGACCCTGACAGGGCCGATCAGCCCCAGCATTTT.

The V call is TRBV6-5, the J call TRBJ2-5; tentatively, D is TRBD2 (5 bases). This CDR3 comprises 13 residues. Germline values: CDR1 MNHEY, CDR2 SVGAGI. Trimming shortened V by 9 bases and J by 4 bases, and 15 bases separated the two germline ends. Here the CDR3 DNA reads TGTGCCAGTTATCGGGATCCGAGAGAGACCCAGTACTTC. Protein: CASYRDPRETQYF.

This chain uses TRBV4-1 with TRBJ1-3; D is unclear. The CDR3 has 16 residues. CDR1 is MGHRA, CDR2 YSYEKL, per germline. Trimming stripped 1 base from V and 0 bases from J, with 10 bases between. For the CDR3, the DNA is TGCGCCAGCAGCCAAGGTGGAGGGATCTCTGGAAACACCATATATTTT. This codes for CASSQGGGISGNTIYF.

V is TRBV25-1 and J is TRBJ1-2; the D is unclear. V shed 7 bases and J shed 2 bases, with 17 bases lying between them. The germline V gene has CDR1 MGHDK and CDR2 SYGVNS. The CDR3 runs to 15 residues. The CDR3 loop is CASNPGAGGNYGYTF. The DNA of the CDR3 is TGTGCCAGCAACCCGGGAGCAGGAGGGAACTATGGCTACACCTTC.

The CDR3 here is CASSSTAVYGGELFF. CDR3 coding DNA: TGTGCCAGCAGCTCCACCGCGGTATATGGCGGGGAGCTGTTTTTT. V and J are TRBV7-3 and TRBJ2-2; D gene uncertain. V lost 4 bases and J lost 7, with 16 bases in between. The CDR3 contains 15 residues. Germline V gene lookup returns CDR1 SGHTA and CDR2 FQGTGA.

This rearrangement joins TRBV5-6 to TRBJ1-1; D is unclear. CDR3 size: 14 residues. Germline V gives CDR1 SGHDT, CDR2 YYEEEE. V lost 0 bases, J lost 5 bases, and 11 bases lay in between. The CDR3 loop is CASSLGLGRTEAFF. Written as DNA, the CDR3 is TGTGCCAGCAGCTTGGGGCTAGGGAGGACTGAAGCTTTCTTT.

The chain carries TRBV4-3 and TRBJ2-3, with 16 bases identical to TRBD2. In germline, CDR1 is LGHNA, CDR2 YSLEER. This CDR3 contains 17 residues. After removal of 8 bases from V and 3 bases from J, the junction contained 8 bases not matched to a gene. DNA of the CDR3: TGCGCCAGCTCGAGGGGACTAGCGGGAGGGGGGACAGATACGCAGTATTTT. It encodes CASSRGLAGGGTDTQYF.

The chain recombines TRBV28 with TRBJ2-7; a possible D gene is TRBD1 (5 bases). CDR1 is MDHEN, CDR2 SYDVKM, per germline. V was shortened by 6 bases and J by 0 bases, with 9 bases between the two germline ends. This CDR3 comprises 13 residues. CDR3 nucleotides: TGTGCCAGCAGGTCGACAGCCTCCTACGAGCAGTACGTC. This translates into CASRSTASYEQYV.

The genes are TRBV4-1 and TRBJ1-1; tentatively, D is TRBD1 (6 bases). V lost 4 bases and J lost 0, with 12 bases in between. Per germline, CDR1 MGHRA and CDR2 YSYEKL. CDR3 length: 15 amino acids. Here the CDR3 reads CASSRPRGMNTEAFF. DNA for the CDR3: TGCGCCAGCAGCCGACCAAGGGGGATGAACACTGAAGCTTTCTTT.

The rearrangement links TRBV4-1 to TRBJ2-5; the match to TRBD1 covers 11 bases. The CDR3 runs 16 residues. From germline, CDR1 is MGHRA and CDR2 YSYEKL. V was pared by 1 base and J by 3 bases, with 4 bases of the junction left unmatched. The CDR3 sequence is CASSQGRDRGKETQYF. The CDR3 DNA follows: TGCGCCAGCAGCCAAGGCCGGGACAGGGGGAAAGAGACCCAGTACTTC.

The V gene is TRBV3-1 (or the pseudogene TRBV3-2), the J gene TRBJ1-2; D remains unclear. There are 11 residues in the CDR3. The germline gives CDR1 LGHDT, CDR2 YNNKEL (reference sequence). The V end lost 5 bases, the J end lost 5 bases, and 6 bases lay between the germline ends. The CDR3 protein is CASSFRYGYTF. The CDR3 DNA sequence: TGTGCCAGCAGCTTCAGGTATGGCTACACCTTC.